This T cell receptor (beta chain) was found in a study of beta chain features in type 1 diabetes. About the study: Taken together, all samples contributed some 98 million examined sorted cells. Regarding the study as a whole: Shorter TCRB CDR3s, moderately but significantly so, were found in Type 1 diabetes patients in all four CD4+ subsets. It was among patients, rather than healthy donors, that naive, central memory and Treg TCRB repertoires appeared more similar.

The germline CDR1 and CDR2 sequences are SQVTM and ANQGSEA. The CDR3 has 11 amino acids. V was pared by 7 bases and J by 5 bases, with 9 bases between. Expressed TCRB transcripts got sequenced, as all isolated RNA was reverse transcribed. TCRdb's table, derived via immunoSEQ multiplex PCR, lists solely in-frame clones and lacks some. The sample records about 220,000 clones, roughly 10% being singletons. Via the markers CD45RO/CCR7/CD25/CD127/CD95/CD27, stem cell-like memory, regulatory, central memory and naive CD4+ cells were sorted. Concerning this clone: The antigen is undetermined.

Sequencing was done on a sample of central memory CD4+ T cells from blood. This clonotype was obtained from a man aged 18 to 30 in good health. The rearrangement links TRBV29-1 to TRBJ2-1; no reliable D call. This chain's CDR3 is CSGDTNNEQFF. For the CDR3, the DNA is TGCAGCGGTGACACAAACAATGAGCAGTTCTTC.